The present T cell receptor (beta chain) was sequenced within a study of blood T cell repertoires in COVID-19. Turning to the study itself: Each recovered donor of Cohort 3 presented with two negative PCRs, clearance, or symptom resolution. The origin of the acute and convalescent COVID-19 samples was the United States, Italy and Spain.

Under the authors' procedure: By means of reference gene primer amplification, nucleated cell counts were estimated. This table comes from immunoSEQ multiplex PCR, and its TCRdb copy is limited to in-frame clones, with some not included. From that table come the V and J calls and clone size; the DNA was used to work out D and trimming. The repertoire holds about 360,000 clones, with about 89% as singletons. The germline CDR1 and CDR2 sequences are SEHNR and FQNEAQ (reference sequence). V lost 4 bases and J lost 4; bases outside the gene matches: 5. This CDR3 has 15 residues. Worth noting for this clone: Other nucleotide sequences in the sample specify the same CDR3.

Each participant's cohort was designated according to participant-reported clinical history. The receptor was isolated from a man aged 40-49 years in a cohort exposed to, infected with or recovered from COVID-19 (not recorded which). The specimen sequenced was PBMCs or T cells enriched from blood (not recorded which). This chain uses TRBV7-9 with TRBJ2-1; TRBD1 matches at 9 bases. The CDR3 here is CASSSGQGGYNEQFF. The DNA for the CDR3 is TGTGCCAGCAGCTCGGGACAGGGAGGGTACAATGAGCAGTTCTTC.